The 14 T cell receptor beta chains reported below all come from one sample, sequenced in a study of blood T cells in healthy people across ages. A J-beta primer mix and a sample-barcoded 5' primer were used in a second PCR of roughly 6 to 12 cycles. TCRdb reprocessed the 5' RACE reads via MiXCR and lists one record per CDR3 protein. Of about 1.4 million distinct CDR3 sequences in the sample, approximately 59% were seen once. Sequencing was performed on blood. These receptors were collected from a man aged 18 to 29 in good health.

The chain uses TRBV7-9 and TRBJ2-7; D gene unclear. This CDR3 has 13 residues. The ends were cut back, 1 base at V and 4 bases at J, with 8 bases in the middle. The germline V gene has CDR1 SEHNR and CDR2 FQNEAQ (reference sequence). CDR3 protein: CASSLGSRYEQYF. CDR3 coding DNA: TGTGCCAGCAGCTTAGGGAGCCGATACGAGCAGTACTTC.

This clonotype was seen at least ten times. Here the CDR3 reads CASSVIGGNEQYF. Written as DNA, the CDR3 is TGTGCCAGCAGCGTAATCGGAGGGAACGAGCAGTACTTC. The J gene is TRBJ2-7, the V gene TRBV7-9, with D possibly TRBD2 on 6 matching bases. Per the germline V gene, CDR1 is SEHNR and CDR2 is FQNEAQ (reference sequence). V lost 5 bases to trimming and J lost 5 bases, with 13 bases between them. This CDR3 has 13 residues.

The V call is TRBV12-3 or TRBV12-4, the J call TRBJ1-1, with D possibly matching TRBD1 (5 bases). The CDR3 is 14 amino acids. V lost 5 bases and J 3 bases, leaving 13 bases between the germline ends. The CDR3 nucleotides read TGTGCCAGCAGTCCCTGGACAATTGACACTGAAGCTTTCTTT. Its translation: CASSPWTIDTEAFF.

The CDR3 DNA follows: TGTGCCAGCAGCCAAATCCTTGGCGGATACAATGAGCAGTTCTTC. Translation gives CASSQILGGYNEQFF. This chain uses TRBV3-1 with TRBJ2-1; D not resolved. The germline gives CDR1 LGHDT, CDR2 YNNKEL (reference sequence). CDR3 size: 15 residues. Between the trimmed V and J ends, which lost 2 bases and 4 bases, there was a span of 12 bases.

V gene TRBV25-1 combines with J gene TRBJ1-6, with D unresolved. The CDR3 consists of 13 residues. Trimming left V 4 bases short and J 6 bases short, with 7 bases between. Germline lookup yields CDR1 MGHDK and CDR2 SYGVNS. CDR3 region: CASSARINSPLHF. The DNA for the CDR3 is TGTGCCAGCAGTGCCCGGATTAATTCACCCCTCCACTTT.

The chain has TRBV21-1 and TRBJ1-5; TRBD1 is taken as the D call from the table, unchecked against the DNA. TRBV21-1 is shown as a pseudogene. The CDR3 covers 17 residues. In nucleotides, the CDR3 is TGTGCCAGCAGCGAGAGGGGGAGAGGACGGGGCAATCAGCCCCAGCATTTT. It yields the protein CASSERGRGRGNQPQHF.

This chain connects TRBV27 to TRBJ2-7; 7 bases are a match to TRBD2. Germline loops: CDR1 MNHEY, CDR2 SMNVEV (reference sequence). After removal of 6 bases from V and 1 base from J, the junction contained 9 bases not matched to a gene. The length of the CDR3 is 15 residues. In DNA, the CDR3 is TGTGCCAGCAGGACTCTAGCGGCTAGATCCTACGAGCAGTACTTC. It codes for CASRTLAARSYEQYF.

V usage is TRBV6-5 and J usage is TRBJ1-2; D is undetermined. The V end was cut by 7 bases, the J end by 6 bases, with 12 bases between. Germline V lookup: CDR1 MNHEY, CDR2 SVGAGI. The CDR3 has 12 residues. This CDR3 reads CASTGIADGYTF. As DNA, the CDR3 is TGTGCCAGCACTGGAATAGCCGATGGCTACACCTTC.

The chain has TRBV5-1 and TRBJ2-1; 9 nucleotides align to TRBD2. Gene TRBJ2-7 matches the end of the DNA better, so the J call may be wrong. The CDR3 covers 18 residues. Germline V gene data show CDR1 as SGHRS and CDR2 as YFSETQ. CDR3 bases: TGCGCCAGCAGCTTCGCTAGCGGGGAATCTAGCTCCTACAATGAGCAGTACTTC. Translating gives CASSFASGESSSYNEQYF.

The genes are TRBV9 and TRBJ2-5, with a possible D match to TRBD2 (5 bases). The J call is uncertain, as TRBJ2-7 better fits the DNA end. The CDR3 consists of 11 residues. In germline, CDR1 is SGDLS, CDR2 YYNGEE. CDR3 DNA sequence: TGTGCCAACGGGGTACCTTACGAGCAGTACTTC. The encoded protein is CANGVPYEQYF.

This rearrangement joins TRBV4-3 to TRBJ2-3, with a tentative D call TRBD1 (6 bases). V shed 4 bases and J shed 2 bases, with 16 bases lying between them. The CDR3 runs 16 residues. The germline gives CDR1 LGHNA, CDR2 YSLEER. CDR3 in amino acids: CASSRAGTPDTDTQYF. The CDR3 nucleotides read TGCGCCAGCAGCCGGGCCGGGACACCTGACACAGATACGCAGTATTTT.

This clonotype has a handful of counts. This rearrangement joins TRBV7-2 to TRBJ2-7; no clear D gene. Germline CDR1 reads SGHTA; CDR2 reads FQGNSA. Trimming pared 3 bases from V and 3 bases from J, leaving 9 bases between. The CDR3 is 13 amino acids. CDR3 bases: TGTGCCAGCAGCTTGCGCTTAGTCTACGAGCAGTACTTC. It encodes CASSLRLVYEQYF.

V is TRBV29-1 and J is TRBJ2-3; TRBD1 matches at 7 bases. The junction had 7 bases not matched to a gene; V was cut back by 3 bases and J by 4 bases. Looked up from germline, CDR1 is SQVTM and CDR2 is ANQGSEA. This CDR3 spans 14 amino acids. The DNA for the CDR3 is TGCAGCGTTGAGAGGGGGCGCCGTGCAGATACGCAGTATTTT. Translation: CSVERGRRADTQYF.

This chain uses TRBV6-1 with TRBJ1-1, with D hard to call. In germline, CDR1 is MNHNS, CDR2 SASEGT. The V and J ends lost 7 bases and 7 bases respectively, with 10 bases between them. This CDR3 contains 11 residues. The CDR3 coding sequence is TGTGCCAGCACTTGGCGTGGTGAAGCTTTCTTT. Translated: CASTWRGEAFF.